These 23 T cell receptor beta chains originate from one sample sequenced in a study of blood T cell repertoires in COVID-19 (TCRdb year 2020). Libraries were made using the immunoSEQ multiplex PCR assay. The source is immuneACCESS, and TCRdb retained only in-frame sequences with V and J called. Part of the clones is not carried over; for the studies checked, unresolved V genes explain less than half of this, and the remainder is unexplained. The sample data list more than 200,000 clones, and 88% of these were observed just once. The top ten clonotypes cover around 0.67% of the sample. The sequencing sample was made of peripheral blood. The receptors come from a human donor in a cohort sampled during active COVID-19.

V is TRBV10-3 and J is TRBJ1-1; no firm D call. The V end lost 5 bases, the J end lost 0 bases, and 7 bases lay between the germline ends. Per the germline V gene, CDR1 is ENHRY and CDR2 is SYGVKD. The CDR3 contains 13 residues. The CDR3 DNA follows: TGTGCCATCAGTTTCACATTGAACACTGAAGCTTTCTTT. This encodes CAISFTLNTEAFF.

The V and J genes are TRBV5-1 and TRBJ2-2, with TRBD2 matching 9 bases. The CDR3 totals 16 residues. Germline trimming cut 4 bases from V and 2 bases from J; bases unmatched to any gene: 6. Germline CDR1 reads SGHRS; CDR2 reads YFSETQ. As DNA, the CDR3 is TGCGCCAGCAGCATAGCGGGGGCCGTAAACACCGGGGAGCTGTTTTTT. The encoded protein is CASSIAGAVNTGELFF. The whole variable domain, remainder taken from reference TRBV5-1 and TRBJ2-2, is KAGVTQTPRYLIKTRGQQVTLSCSPISGHRSVSWYQQTPGQGLQFLFEYFSETQRNKGNFPGRFSGRQFSNSRSEMNVSTLELGDSALYLCASSIAGAVNTGELFFGEGSRLTVL.

The CDR3 spells CASSGAGYAYEQYF. The DNA for the CDR3 is TGTGCCAGCAGCGGAGCGGGATATGCCTACGAGCAGTACTTC. The chain combines TRBV7-9 with TRBJ2-7; 7 nucleotides match TRBD2. CDR1 is SEHNR, CDR2 FQNEAQ, per germline (reference sequence). The CDR3 runs to 14 residues. V dropped 5 bases and J dropped 2; count of bases not matched to a gene: 6.

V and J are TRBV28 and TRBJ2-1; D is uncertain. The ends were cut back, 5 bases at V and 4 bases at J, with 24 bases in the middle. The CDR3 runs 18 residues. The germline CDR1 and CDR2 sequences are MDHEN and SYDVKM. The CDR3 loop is CASSPSRIRDPPYNEQFF. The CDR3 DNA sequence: TGTGCCAGCAGTCCCTCTAGAATTCGAGACCCACCTTACAATGAGCAGTTCTTC.

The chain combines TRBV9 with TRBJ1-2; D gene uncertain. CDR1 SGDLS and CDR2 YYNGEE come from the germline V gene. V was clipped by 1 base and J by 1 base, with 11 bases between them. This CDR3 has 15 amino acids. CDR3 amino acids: CASSVSPVNNYGYTF. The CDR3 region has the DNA TGTGCCAGCAGCGTATCCCCGGTCAATAACTATGGCTACACCTTC.

The CDR3 sequence: CASSRPGPNSPLHF. The CDR3 DNA follows: TGTGCCAGCAGCCGGCCAGGTCCAAATTCACCCCTCCACTTT. V is TRBV28 and J is TRBJ1-6; D is undetermined. The germline V gene encodes CDR1 MDHEN and CDR2 SYDVKM. The V and J ends lost 6 bases and 7 bases respectively, with 13 bases between them. This CDR3 contains 14 residues.

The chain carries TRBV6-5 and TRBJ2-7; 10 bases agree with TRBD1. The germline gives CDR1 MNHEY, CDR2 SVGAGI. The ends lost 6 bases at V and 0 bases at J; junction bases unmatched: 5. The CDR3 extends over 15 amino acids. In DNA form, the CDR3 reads TGTGCCAGCAGATCGGACAGGGGGATCTCCTACGAGCAGTACTTC. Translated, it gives CASRSDRGISYEQYF.

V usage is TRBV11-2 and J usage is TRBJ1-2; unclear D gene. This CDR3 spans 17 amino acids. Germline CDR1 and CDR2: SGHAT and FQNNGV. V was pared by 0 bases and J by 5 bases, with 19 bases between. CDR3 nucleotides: TGTGCCAGCAGCTTAGATTCGGGTGTTTCCTTCTGGTATGGCTACACCTTC. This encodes CASSLDSGVSFWYGYTF.

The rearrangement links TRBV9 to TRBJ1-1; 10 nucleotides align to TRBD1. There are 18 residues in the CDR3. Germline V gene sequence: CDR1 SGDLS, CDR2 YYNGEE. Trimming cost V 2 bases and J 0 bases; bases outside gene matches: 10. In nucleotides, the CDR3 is TGTGCCAGCAGCGTCGACAGGGGGCTAATTTTCATGAACACTGAAGCTTTCTTT. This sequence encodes CASSVDRGLIFMNTEAFF. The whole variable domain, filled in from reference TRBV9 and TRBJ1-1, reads DSGVTQTPKHLITATGQRVTLRCSPRSGDLSVYWYQQSLDQGLQFLIQYYNGEERAKGNILERFSAQQFPDLHSELNLSSLELGDSALYFCASSVDRGLIFMNTEAFFGQGTRLTVV.

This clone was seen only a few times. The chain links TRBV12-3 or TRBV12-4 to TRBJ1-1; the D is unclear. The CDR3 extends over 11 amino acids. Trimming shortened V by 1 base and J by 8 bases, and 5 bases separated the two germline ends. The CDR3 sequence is CASSLGTEAFF. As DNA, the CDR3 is TGTGCCAGCAGTTTAGGAACAGAAGCTTTCTTT.

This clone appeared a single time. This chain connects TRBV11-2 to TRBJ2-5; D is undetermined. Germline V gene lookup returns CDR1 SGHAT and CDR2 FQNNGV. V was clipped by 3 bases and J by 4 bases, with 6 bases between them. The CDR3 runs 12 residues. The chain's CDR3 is CASSFRSETQYF. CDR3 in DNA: TGTGCCAGCAGCTTTCGGTCAGAGACCCAGTACTTC.

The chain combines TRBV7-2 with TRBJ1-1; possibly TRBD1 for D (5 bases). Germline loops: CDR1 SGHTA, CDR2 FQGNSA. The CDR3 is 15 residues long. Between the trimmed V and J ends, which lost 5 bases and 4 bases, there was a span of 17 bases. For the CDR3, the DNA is TGTGCCAGCAGCCAGGTGCAGGGAGGAGGCACTGAAGCTTTCTTT. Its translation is CASSQVQGGGTEAFF.

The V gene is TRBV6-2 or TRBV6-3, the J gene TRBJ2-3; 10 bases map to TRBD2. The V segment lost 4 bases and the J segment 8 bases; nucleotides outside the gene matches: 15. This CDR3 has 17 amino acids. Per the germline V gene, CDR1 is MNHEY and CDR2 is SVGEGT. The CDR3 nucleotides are TGTGCCAGCAGTTCCCTGGGGGGACTAGCGCCAGCGTTTACGCAGTATTTT. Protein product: CASSSLGGLAPAFTQYF.

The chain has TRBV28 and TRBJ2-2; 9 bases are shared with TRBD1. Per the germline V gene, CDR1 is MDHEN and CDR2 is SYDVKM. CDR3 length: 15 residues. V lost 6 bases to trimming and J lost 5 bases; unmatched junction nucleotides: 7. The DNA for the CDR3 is TGTGCCAGCAGGTCTACAGGGGGCAGGACCGGGGAGCTGTTTTTT. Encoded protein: CASRSTGGRTGELFF.

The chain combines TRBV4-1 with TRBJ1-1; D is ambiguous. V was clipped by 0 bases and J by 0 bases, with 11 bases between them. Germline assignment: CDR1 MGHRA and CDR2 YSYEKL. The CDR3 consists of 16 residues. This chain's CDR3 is CASSQEYVSMNTEAFF. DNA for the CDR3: TGCGCCAGCAGCCAAGAGTACGTGAGCATGAACACTGAAGCTTTCTTT.

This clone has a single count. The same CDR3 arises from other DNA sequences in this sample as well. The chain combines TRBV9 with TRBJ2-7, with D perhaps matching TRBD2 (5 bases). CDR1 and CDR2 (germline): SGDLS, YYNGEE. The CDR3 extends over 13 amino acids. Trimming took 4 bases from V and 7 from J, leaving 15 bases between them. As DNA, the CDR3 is TGTGCCAGCAGCTCGGGGTCCCACTATGAGCAGTACTTC. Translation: CASSSGSHYEQYF. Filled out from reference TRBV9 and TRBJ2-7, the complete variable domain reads DSGVTQTPKHLITATGQRVTLRCSPRSGDLSVYWYQQSLDQGLQFLIQYYNGEERAKGNILERFSAQQFPDLHSELNLSSLELGDSALYFCASSSGSHYEQYFGPGTRLTVT.

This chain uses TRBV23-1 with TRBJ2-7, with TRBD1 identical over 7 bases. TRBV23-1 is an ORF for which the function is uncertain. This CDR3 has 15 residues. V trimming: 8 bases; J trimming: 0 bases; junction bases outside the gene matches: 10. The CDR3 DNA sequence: TGCGCCAGCGCGGCAGACAGGGTCAGCTCCTACGAGCAGTACTTC. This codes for CASAADRVSSYEQYF.

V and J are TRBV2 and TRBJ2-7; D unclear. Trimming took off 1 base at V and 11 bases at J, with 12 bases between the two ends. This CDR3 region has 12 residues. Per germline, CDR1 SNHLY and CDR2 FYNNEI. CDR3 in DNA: TGTGCCAGCAGTGAAGTCACTCTCCTGAAGTACTTC. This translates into CASSEVTLLKYF. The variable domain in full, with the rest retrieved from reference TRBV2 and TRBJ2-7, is EPEVTQTPSHQVTQMGQEVILRCVPISNHLYFYWYRQILGQKVEFLVSFYNNEISEKSEIFDDQFSVERPDGSNFTLKIRSTKLEDSAMYFCASSEVTLLKYFGPGTRLTVT.

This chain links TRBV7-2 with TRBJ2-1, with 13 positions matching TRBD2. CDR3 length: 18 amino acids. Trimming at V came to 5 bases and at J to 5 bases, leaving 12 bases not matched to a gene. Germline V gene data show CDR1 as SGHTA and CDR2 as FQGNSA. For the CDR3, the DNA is TGTGCCAGCAGCCCCGGACTAGCGGGAGATCCCTTAAACAATGAGCAGTTCTTC. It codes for CASSPGLAGDPLNNEQFF.

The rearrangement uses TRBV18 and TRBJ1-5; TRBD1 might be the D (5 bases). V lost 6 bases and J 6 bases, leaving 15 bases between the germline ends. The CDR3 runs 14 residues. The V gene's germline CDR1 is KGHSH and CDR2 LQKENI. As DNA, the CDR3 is TGTGCCAGCTCTTTGGTAGGGGTGGGTCAGCCCCAGCATTTT. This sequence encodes CASSLVGVGQPQHF.

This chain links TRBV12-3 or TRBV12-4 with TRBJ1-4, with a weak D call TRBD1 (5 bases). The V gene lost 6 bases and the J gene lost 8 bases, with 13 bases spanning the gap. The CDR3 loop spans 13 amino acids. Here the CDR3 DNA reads TGTGCCAGCAGCATCCGGGAGGGGGAAAAACTGTTTTTT. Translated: CASSIREGEKLFF.

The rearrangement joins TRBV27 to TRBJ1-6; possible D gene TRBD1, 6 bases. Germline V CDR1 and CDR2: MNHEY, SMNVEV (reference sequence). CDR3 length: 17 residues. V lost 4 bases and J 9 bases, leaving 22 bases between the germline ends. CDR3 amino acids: CASSYDSFHRVGSPLHF. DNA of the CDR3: TGTGCCAGCAGTTACGATTCCTTTCACAGGGTTGGTTCACCCCTCCACTTT.

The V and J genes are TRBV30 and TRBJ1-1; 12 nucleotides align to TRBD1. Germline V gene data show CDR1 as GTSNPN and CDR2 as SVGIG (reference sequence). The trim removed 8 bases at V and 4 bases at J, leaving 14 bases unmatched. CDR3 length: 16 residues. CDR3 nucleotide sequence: TGTGCCCGGGACAGGGGGCGAGGTGTTCGGGGCACTGAAGCTTTCTTT. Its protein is CARDRGRGVRGTEAFF.